The 16 T cell receptor beta chains below come from one sample, sequenced in a study of blood T cell repertoires in COVID-19. Here immunoSEQ multiplex PCR was the method, and the copy in TCRdb shows in-frame clones only, minus some. The sample includes 400,000 to 450,000 clones, approximately 92% of them seen just once. The sequenced sample consisted of PBMCs or T cells enriched from blood (not recorded which). These receptors were obtained from a man aged 25-40 years who had recovered from COVID-19.

This chain uses TRBV21-1 with TRBJ2-2; the table names TRBD1, a call not compared with the DNA. TRBV21-1 is given as a pseudogene. This CDR3 is 15 amino acids long. The CDR3 DNA is TGTGCCAGCAGCAAGGGACAGCAATACACCGGGGAGCTGTTTTTT. Protein product: CASSKGQQYTGELFF.

The rearrangement links TRBV10-3 to TRBJ2-2, with a tentative D call TRBD1 (5 bases). The germline CDR1 and CDR2 sequences are ENHRY and SYGVKD. The V gene lost 10 bases and the J gene lost 7 bases, with 19 bases spanning the gap. There are 14 residues in the CDR3. The DNA for the CDR3 is TGTGCCACCTCTTACCTAGGGGCAGACGGGGAGCTGTTTTTT. Its translation is CATSYLGADGELFF.

The chain recombines TRBV7-9 with TRBJ2-5; 9 nucleotides align to TRBD2. Germline CDR1 is SEHNR and CDR2 is FQNEAQ (reference sequence). The CDR3 spans 15 residues. Germline trimming cut 5 bases from V and 4 bases from J; bases unmatched to any gene: 8. CDR3: CASSPRSGRGETQYF. The DNA for the CDR3 is TGTGCCAGCAGCCCCCGTAGCGGGAGAGGAGAGACCCAGTACTTC.

The chain recombines TRBV2 with TRBJ1-5; TRBD1 aligns across 7 bases. The CDR3 is 14 residues long. Germline trimming cut 4 bases from V and 6 bases from J; bases unmatched to any gene: 6. The germline V gene encodes CDR1 SNHLY and CDR2 FYNNEI. CDR3 sequence (DNA): TGTGCCAGCAGTGCACTACAGGGGTCTCAGCCCCAGCATTTT. This encodes CASSALQGSQPQHF. Combining the CDR3 with reference TRBV2 and TRBJ1-5 gives the whole variable domain EPEVTQTPSHQVTQMGQEVILRCVPISNHLYFYWYRQILGQKVEFLVSFYNNEISEKSEIFDDQFSVERPDGSNFTLKIRSTKLEDSAMYFCASSALQGSQPQHFGDGTRLSIL.

V is TRBV7-3 and J is TRBJ2-1, with a weak D call TRBD1 (6 bases). The CDR3 loop spans 16 amino acids. V lost 5 bases, J lost 2 bases, and 16 bases lay in between. CDR1 SGHTA and CDR2 FQGTGA come from the germline V gene. The chain's CDR3 is CASSALTGPPYNEQFF. The CDR3 DNA sequence: TGTGCCAGCAGCGCCCTGACAGGTCCTCCCTACAATGAGCAGTTCTTC.

This chain uses TRBV28 with TRBJ1-6, with D possibly matching TRBD1 (5 bases). V was cut by 1 base and J by 2 bases, with 12 bases left in between. Per the germline V gene, CDR1 is MDHEN and CDR2 is SYDVKM. This CDR3 is 17 amino acids long. The CDR3 spells CASSLSRQGTYNSPLHF. In DNA form, the CDR3 reads TGTGCCAGCAGTTTATCCCGGCAGGGCACCTATAATTCACCCCTCCACTTT.

The chain combines TRBV30 with TRBJ1-5; a possible D gene is TRBD1 (6 bases). Germline loops: CDR1 GTSNPN, CDR2 SVGIG (reference sequence). Trimming left V 0 bases short and J 4 bases short, with 16 bases between. This CDR3 is 16 amino acids long. The CDR3 nucleotides read TGTGCCTGGAGTGTTTTGGGACATCAAGAGAATCAGCCCCAGCATTTT. This codes for CAWSVLGHQENQPQHF.

The gene calls are TRBV23-1 and TRBJ2-3, with a possible D match to TRBD1 (6 bases). Being an ORF, TRBV23-1 has a function that is uncertain. Trimming stripped 2 bases from V and 2 bases from J, with 8 bases between. This CDR3 region has 14 residues. CDR3 sequence: CASSQGTLTDTQYF. The CDR3 DNA follows: TGCGCCAGCAGTCAAGGGACACTCACAGATACGCAGTATTTT.

The rearrangement joins TRBV29-1 to TRBJ2-5; D possibly corresponds to TRBD2 (9 bases). V was pared by 0 bases and J by 7 bases, with 33 bases between. Germline V gives CDR1 SQVTM, CDR2 ANQGSEA. CDR3 length: 20 residues. The CDR3 sequence: CSVEDPQAGGLAGALGTQYF. The DNA for the CDR3 is TGCAGCGTTGAAGATCCCCAGGCAGGGGGCTTAGCGGGAGCCCTAGGGACCCAGTACTTC.

The V call is TRBV3-1 (or the pseudogene TRBV3-2), the J call TRBJ1-6, with 9 bases aligning to TRBD1. Trimming removed 5 bases from V and 10 bases from J; junction bases left unmatched: 9. Germline-derived CDR1 and CDR2 are LGHDT and YNNKEL (reference sequence). This CDR3 is built from 15 residues. CDR3 amino acids: CASSTAGQGRSPLHF. For the CDR3, the DNA is TGTGCCAGCAGCACAGCGGGACAGGGTCGGTCACCCCTCCACTTT.

For the CDR3, the DNA is TGTGCCACCAGTGCCGGGGACAGCGGCCACTACGAGCAGTACTTC. This encodes CATSAGDSGHYEQYF. The rearrangement uses TRBV24-1 and TRBJ2-7; TRBD1 matches at 7 bases. J gave up 3 bases and V 5 bases, and 9 bases lay outside the gene matches. The CDR3 sequence is 15 residues long. Germline V gene lookup returns CDR1 KGHDR and CDR2 SFDVKD.

V usage is TRBV25-1 and J usage is TRBJ2-3; 9 bases are a match to TRBD2. Germline CDR1 and CDR2: MGHDK and SYGVNS. The CDR3 spans 14 residues. V lost 5 bases to trimming and J lost 6 bases; unmatched junction nucleotides: 6. The CDR3 here is CASSLAGAGDTQYF. The DNA for the CDR3 is TGTGCCAGCAGTTTAGCGGGAGCGGGGGATACGCAGTATTTT. Full variable domain (outside the CDR3, taken from reference TRBV25-1 and TRBJ2-3): EADIYQTPRYLVIGTGKKITLECSQTMGHDKMYWYQQDPGMELHLIHYSYGVNSTEKGDLSSESTVSRIRTEHFPLTLESARPSHTSQYLCASSLAGAGDTQYFGPGTRLTVL.

In nucleotides, the CDR3 is TGTGCCAGCGCCCGGGCGGGAGGGACGTCCTACGAGCAGTACTTC. It codes for CASARAGGTSYEQYF. This chain uses TRBV27 with TRBJ2-7, with 9 bases aligning to TRBD2. V dropped 8 bases and J dropped 1; count of bases not matched to a gene: 9. Germline CDR1 reads MNHEY; CDR2 reads SMNVEV (reference sequence). The CDR3 runs to 15 residues.

The chain combines TRBV7-2 with TRBJ1-2; a weak D match, TRBD1 (6 bases). The CDR3 extends over 14 amino acids. V dropped 2 bases and J dropped 5 bases, with 12 bases sitting between them. In germline, CDR1 is SGHTA, CDR2 FQGNSA. The CDR3 protein is CASSLRWDTYGYTF. In DNA, the CDR3 is TGTGCCAGCAGCTTACGGTGGGACACTTATGGCTACACCTTC.

The V gene is TRBV3-1 (or the pseudogene TRBV3-2), the J gene TRBJ2-1, with D possibly TRBD2 on 5 matching bases. Germline V gives CDR1 LGHDT, CDR2 YNNKEL (reference sequence). V was pared by 4 bases and J by 0 bases, with 10 bases between. The CDR3 is 15 residues long. The CDR3 protein is CASSPRASSYNEQFF. The CDR3 DNA sequence: TGTGCCAGCAGCCCGAGGGCAAGCTCCTACAATGAGCAGTTCTTC.

The chain employs TRBV29-1 and TRBJ2-5; 15 bases are shared with TRBD2. V was pared by 7 bases and J by 4 bases, with 4 bases of the junction left unmatched. Germline CDR1 reads SQVTM; CDR2 reads ANQGSEA. The CDR3 length is 14 residues. In DNA form, the CDR3 reads TGCAGCGCCGGGACTAGCGGGAGGATAGAGACCCAGTACTTC. Residues: CSAGTSGRIETQYF.